The 9 T cell receptor beta chains below were found in one sample sequenced in a study of T cells in Graves' hyperthyroidism and ophthalmopathy. Amplified regions were TCR beta CDR3 sequences from RNA transcripts. In the first-round RT-PCR of the TCR CDR3, the HTBI primer set was used. TCRdb processed the multiplex PCR reads anew with MiXCR; each CDR3 protein has one entry. The sample records fewer than 200,000 distinct CDR3 sequences, 9.4% being singletons. Sequences were obtained from blood. The source is a woman in her late teens or twenties with Graves' hyperthyroidism that later progressed to Graves' ophthalmopathy.

This clonotype has just a few counts. The chain combines TRBV5-4 with TRBJ1-1; 7 bases line up with TRBD1. There are 15 residues in the CDR3. Per germline, CDR1 SGHNT and CDR2 YYREEE (reference sequence). After removal of 0 bases from V and 2 bases from J, the junction contained 4 bases not matched to a gene. CDR3 DNA sequence: TGTGCCAGCAGCTTGGATGGGACAGCCAACACTGAAGCTTTCTTT. Encoded protein: CASSLDGTANTEAFF.

This clonotype was seen many times. V is TRBV7-3 and J is TRBJ1-5; D unresolved. The germline V gene has CDR1 SGHTA and CDR2 FQGTGA. The CDR3 covers 13 residues. Trimming stripped 4 bases from V and 6 bases from J, with 10 bases between. CDR3 sequence reads: CASSSSMGQPQHF. The CDR3 coding sequence is TGTGCCAGCAGCTCTTCCATGGGTCAGCCCCAGCATTTT.

Many counts were recorded for this clonotype. The rearrangement joins TRBV6-1 to TRBJ2-3; 8 nucleotides align to TRBD1. V trimming: 1 base; J trimming: 4 bases; junction bases outside the gene matches: 4. The germline V gene has CDR1 MNHNS and CDR2 SASEGT. The CDR3 consists of 15 residues. This CDR3 reads CASSEGGTGADTQYF. CDR3 DNA: TGTGCCAGCAGTGAAGGTGGGACAGGTGCAGATACGCAGTATTTT.

The V gene is TRBV20-1, the J gene TRBJ2-3; D assignment may be TRBD1 or TRBD2 (6 bases each). The V and J ends lost 2 bases and 0 bases respectively, with 9 bases between them. Germline V gene data show CDR1 as DFQATT and CDR2 as SNEGSKA (reference sequence). The CDR3 spans 14 residues. The CDR3 here is CSARRGPSTDTQYF. As DNA, the CDR3 is TGCAGTGCTAGACGGGGGCCTAGCACAGATACGCAGTATTTT.

This clonotype was counted ten times or more. CDR3 bases: TGTGCCAGCAGTACACCCCGGGACACAGATACGCAGTATTTT. Protein sequence: CASSTPRDTDTQYF. This chain connects TRBV6-1 to TRBJ2-3, with D maybe TRBD2 (5 bases). CDR3 size: 14 residues. Germline CDR1 is MNHNS and CDR2 is SASEGT. The germline V and J ends were trimmed by 5 bases and 2 bases, with 11 bases remaining between them.

The sample holds many counts of this clonotype. This chain connects TRBV7-9 to TRBJ1-5; weak D call: TRBD1 (6 bases). Germline V gene data show CDR1 as SEHNR and CDR2 as FQNEAQ (reference sequence). The V end lost 6 bases, the J end lost 3 bases, and 12 bases lay between the germline ends. The CDR3 length is 14 residues. In nucleotides, the CDR3 is TGTGCCAGCAGTAAACAGGGTTACAATCAGCCCCAGCATTTT. As protein: CASSKQGYNQPQHF.

At least ten counts were recorded for this clonotype. The gene calls are TRBV19 and TRBJ2-5; D possibly corresponds to TRBD1 (5 bases). Germline assignment: CDR1 LNHDA and CDR2 SQIVND (reference sequence). The CDR3 spans 15 residues. Deletions cut 5 bases from V and 5 bases from J, with 18 bases between. The CDR3 loop is CASSSGHPRMETQYF. CDR3 nucleotide sequence: TGTGCCAGTAGTTCCGGACATCCCCGGATGGAGACCCAGTACTTC. The variable domain in full, completed from reference TRBV19 and TRBJ2-5, reads DGGITQSPKYLFRKEGQNVTLSCEQNLNHDAMYWYRQDPGQGLRLIYYSQIVNDFQKGDIAEGYSVSREKKESFPLTVTSAQKNPTAFYLCASSSGHPRMETQYFGPGTRLLVL.

V and J are TRBV10-3 and TRBJ1-3; the D is unclear. CDR1 and CDR2 from the germline V gene are ENHRY and SYGVKD. CDR3 length: 13 residues. V lost 10 bases, J lost 0 bases, and 10 bases lay in between. This CDR3 is CATKGSSGNTIYF. The DNA for the CDR3 is TGTGCCACCAAGGGAAGCTCTGGAAACACCATATATTTT.

This clonotype has ten or more counts. The chain carries TRBV18 and TRBJ1-4, with D uncertain. CDR1 and CDR2 from the germline V gene are KGHSH and LQKENI. V was pared by 2 bases and J by 3 bases, with 7 bases between. CDR3 size: 14 residues. The CDR3 sequence is CASSPYGPNEKLFF. Here the CDR3 DNA reads TGTGCCAGCTCACCATATGGACCTAATGAAAAACTGTTTTTT.